The 15 T cell receptor beta chains below were found in one sample sequenced in a study of blood T cells in healthy people across ages. A second PCR, run for about 7 to 11 cycles, used a sample-barcoded 5' primer plus a J-beta primer mix. One entry per CDR3 protein, called by TCRdb with MiXCR from the 5' RACE reads. The table has more than 450,000 distinct CDR3 sequences, about 26% seen once. The sample was also reused in another study, on T cells of mothers and their children.

Sequenced input: blood. The receptors originated from a boy aged 2 to 10 in good health.

CDR3 loop: CAWSPGGVGETQYF. In DNA, the CDR3 is TGTGCCTGGAGTCCCGGGGGGGTTGGAGAGACCCAGTACTTC. This chain links TRBV30 with TRBJ2-5, with 8 bases matching TRBD2. Per germline, CDR1 GTSNPN and CDR2 SVGIG (reference sequence). The CDR3 sequence is 14 residues long. Trimming took 2 bases from V and 4 from J; bases not matched to a gene: 6.

The chain is built from TRBV15 and TRBJ1-4; D not resolved. CDR1 and CDR2 (germline): LNHNV, YYDKDF (reference sequence). The V end was cut by 5 bases, the J end by 0 bases, with 13 bases between. The CDR3 is 16 amino acids. The CDR3 DNA follows: TGTGCCACCAGCGCACGAGTGGGGTCAACTAATGAAAAACTGTTTTTT. It translates to CATSARVGSTNEKLFF.

This chain uses TRBV12-3 or TRBV12-4 with TRBJ2-1, with D unresolved. The CDR3 extends over 14 amino acids. Trimming pared 2 bases from V and 1 base from J, leaving 6 bases between. The CDR3 sequence: CASSLTQSYNEQFF. CDR3 coding DNA: TGTGCCAGCAGTTTAACTCAATCCTACAATGAGCAGTTCTTC.

This clonotype was recorded a few times. This rearrangement joins TRBV19 to TRBJ2-5, with 13 bases identical to TRBD2. The J call is in doubt because the DNA end fits TRBJ2-1 better. The CDR3 contains 15 residues. Germline V lookup: CDR1 LNHDA, CDR2 SQIVND (reference sequence). CDR3 residues: CATNKGTSGTNEQFF. The CDR3 DNA is TGTGCCACCAATAAGGGGACTAGCGGGACCAATGAGCAGTTCTTC.

This sequence joins TRBV7-2 and TRBJ1-2; the match to TRBD1 covers 8 bases. V dropped 5 bases and J dropped 2; count of bases not matched to a gene: 10. The CDR3 contains 16 residues. Germline CDR1 reads SGHTA; CDR2 reads FQGNSA. The CDR3 DNA is TGTGCCAGCAGCCCCTCCGGACAGGGTGTGAACTATGGCTACACCTTC. Translation gives CASSPSGQGVNYGYTF.

This clonotype has just one count. The CDR3 sequence: CASSERTGLAGANVLTF. In DNA, the CDR3 is TGTGCCAGCAGCGAACGGACAGGGCTGGCTGGGGCCAACGTCCTGACTTTC. This chain connects TRBV7-6 to TRBJ2-6, with TRBD1 matching 8 bases. V trimming: 5 bases; J trimming: 2 bases; junction bases outside the gene matches: 8. The CDR3 has 17 amino acids. Germline V CDR1 and CDR2: SGHVS, FNYEAQ. Full variable domain (outside the CDR3, taken from reference TRBV7-6 and TRBJ2-6): GAGVSQSPRYKVTKRGQDVALRCDPISGHVSLYWYRQALGQGPEFLTYFNYEAQQDKSGLPNDRFSAERPEGSISTLTIQRTEQRDSAMYRCASSERTGLAGANVLTFGAGSRLTVL.

CDR3 residues: CSVEDPETPNYGYTF. The CDR3 DNA reads TGCAGCGTTGAAGATCCGGAGACCCCCAACTATGGCTACACCTTC. This rearrangement joins TRBV29-1 to TRBJ1-2; D not certain. Germline V gene sequence: CDR1 SQVTM, CDR2 ANQGSEA. V shed 0 bases and J shed 2 bases, with 13 bases lying between them. The CDR3 has 15 amino acids.

This clonotype has only a few counts. This chain uses TRBV30 with TRBJ2-1, with TRBD2 identical over 13 bases. Germline trimming cut 7 bases from V and 5 bases from J; bases unmatched to any gene: 5. Germline lookup yields CDR1 GTSNPN and CDR2 SVGIG (reference sequence). The CDR3 is 14 amino acids. This chain's CDR3 is CAFQTSGGHNEQFF. CDR3 sequence (DNA): TGTGCCTTTCAGACTAGCGGGGGGCACAATGAGCAGTTCTTC.

This clonotype was observed a handful of times. J is TRBJ1-4 and V is TRBV7-9, with D perhaps matching TRBD1 (5 bases). This CDR3 is 15 amino acids long. CDR1 is SEHNR and CDR2 is FQNEAQ in the germline V gene (reference sequence). Trimming took 1 base from V and 4 from J, leaving 10 bases between them. CDR3 residues: CASSLEAGINEKLFF. CDR3 bases: TGTGCCAGCAGCTTAGAGGCAGGGATTAATGAAAAACTGTTTTTT.

The V and J genes are TRBV7-9 and TRBJ2-3; D gene unclear. The V and J ends lost 1 base and 2 bases respectively, with 10 bases between them. The CDR3 is made up of 15 amino acids. The germline V gene encodes CDR1 SEHNR and CDR2 FQNEAQ (reference sequence). The CDR3 DNA is TGTGCCAGCAGCTTAGGTCAGCCTTTCACAGATACGCAGTATTTT. Protein sequence: CASSLGQPFTDTQYF.

The rearrangement uses TRBV29-1 and TRBJ2-5; 9 positions agree with TRBD2. The J call may be incorrect, as the DNA end agrees better with TRBJ2-1. The germline CDR1 and CDR2 sequences are SQVTM and ANQGSEA. The CDR3 length is 15 residues. CDR3 coding DNA: TGCAGCGACGAACTACTAGCGGGTCTCCACAATGAGCAGTTCTTC. It codes for CSDELLAGLHNEQFF.

With respect to this clonotype: An end of the junction differs from the germline gene, which may be a read error. The chain recombines TRBV12-3 or TRBV12-4 with TRBJ2-1; TRBD1 aligns across 7 bases. The CDR3 extends over 15 amino acids. This CDR3 reads CACSRRDRYYNEQFF. CDR3 in DNA: TGTGCCTGCAGCCGTAGGGACAGATACTACAATGAGCAGTTCTTC.

This chain links TRBV20-1 with TRBJ1-3; no reliable D call. Germline V gene data show CDR1 as DFQATT and CDR2 as SNEGSKA (reference sequence). CDR3 length: 13 amino acids. The V end lost 6 bases, the J end lost 7 bases, and 16 bases lay between the germline ends. As DNA, the CDR3 is TGCAGTGCGCTCTGGGCGACCCGGAACACCATATATTTT. This translates into CSALWATRNTIYF.

Only a few counts were recorded for this clonotype. The rearrangement joins TRBV19 to TRBJ2-7, with 8 nucleotides matching TRBD2. Germline trimming cut 3 bases from V and 7 bases from J; bases unmatched to any gene: 11. The germline CDR1 and CDR2 sequences are LNHDA and SQIVND (reference sequence). This CDR3 spans 15 amino acids. The CDR3 DNA sequence: TGTGCCAGTAGTATTTCCAGCGGGGGTGCGAAAGAGCAGTACTTC. This gives the protein CASSISSGGAKEQYF.

The V gene is TRBV7-3, the J gene TRBJ1-6; TRBD1 might be the D (5 bases). The germline V and J ends were trimmed by 1 base and 7 bases, with 11 bases remaining between them. CDR3 length: 15 residues. In germline, CDR1 is SGHTA, CDR2 FQGTGA. CDR3 sequence reads: CASSLIGQENSPLHF. The CDR3, as DNA: TGTGCCAGCAGCTTAATAGGACAAGAAAATTCACCCCTCCACTTT.